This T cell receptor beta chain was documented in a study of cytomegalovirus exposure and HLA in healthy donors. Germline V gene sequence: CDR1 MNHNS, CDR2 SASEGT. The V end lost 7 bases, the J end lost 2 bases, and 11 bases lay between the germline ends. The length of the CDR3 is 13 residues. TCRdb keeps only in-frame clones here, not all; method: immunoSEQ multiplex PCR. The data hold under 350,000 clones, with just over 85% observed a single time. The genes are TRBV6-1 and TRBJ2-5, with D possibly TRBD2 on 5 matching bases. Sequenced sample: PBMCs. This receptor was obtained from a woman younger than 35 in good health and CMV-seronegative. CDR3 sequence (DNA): TGTGCCAGCACCCGAGGGCCGCAAGAGACCCAGTACTTC. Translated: CASTRGPQETQYF.